The entry that follows covers one T cell receptor (beta chain) sequence. As yet, its antigen is unknown. Genomic DNA per cell subset filled all wells of several immunoSEQ plates. An approximately 200 ng quantity of DNA, tens of thousands of T cell genomes, went into the sorted-subset replicate PCRs. TCRdb keeps only in-frame clones here, not all; method: immunoSEQ multiplex PCR. Altogether 550,000 to 800,000 clones are present, about nine tenths being singletons, with the ten largest covering about 34%. This sample was taken from a study of shared clonotypes between healthy human individuals. Looking at the study overall: CD4 naive and memory got three plates each, CD8 naive two, CD8 memory one.

Study-wide results and limits: Across subsets, estimated richness was generally greater for naive than for memory populations.

Germline CDR1 and CDR2: SGHDT and YYEEEE. Trimming cost V 5 bases and J 4 bases, with 14 bases left between them. The CDR3 runs to 14 residues. Sequenced: memory CD8+ T cells from PBMCs. Subset specified: CD45RO+ cells pooled with CCR7-negative TemRA cells. The J gene is TRBJ2-3, the V gene TRBV5-6; D is tentatively TRBD1 or TRBD2 (6 bases each). This receptor was taken from a man between 18 and 35 years old in good health. Some clones in this sample may be carry-over from other donors' samples. The CDR3 reads CASSWGAHPDTQYF. DNA of the CDR3: TGTGCCAGCAGTTGGGGGGCTCACCCAGATACGCAGTATTTT.